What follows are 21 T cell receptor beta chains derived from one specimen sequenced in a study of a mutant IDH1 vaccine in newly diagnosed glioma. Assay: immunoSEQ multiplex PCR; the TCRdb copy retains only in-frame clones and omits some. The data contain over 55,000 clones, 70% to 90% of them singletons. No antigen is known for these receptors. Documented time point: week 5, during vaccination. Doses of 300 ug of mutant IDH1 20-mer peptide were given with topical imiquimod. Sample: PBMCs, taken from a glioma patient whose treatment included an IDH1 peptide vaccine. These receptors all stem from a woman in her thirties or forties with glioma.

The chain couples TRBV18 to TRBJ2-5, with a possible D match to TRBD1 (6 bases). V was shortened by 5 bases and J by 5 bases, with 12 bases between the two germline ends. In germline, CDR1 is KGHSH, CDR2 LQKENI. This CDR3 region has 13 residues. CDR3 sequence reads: CASSGGLGETQYF. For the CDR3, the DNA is TGTGCCAGCTCAGGGGGCCTAGGGGAGACCCAGTACTTC.

In DNA, the CDR3 is TGCGCCAGCAGCCAAGATTCGGGGGCCAGGCAGCCCCAGCATTTT. Residues: CASSQDSGARQPQHF. The rearrangement joins TRBV4-1 to TRBJ1-5; a weak D match, TRBD1 (6 bases). The CDR3 has 15 amino acids. Germline values: CDR1 MGHRA, CDR2 YSYEKL. V gave up 0 bases and J gave up 7 bases, with 13 bases separating them.

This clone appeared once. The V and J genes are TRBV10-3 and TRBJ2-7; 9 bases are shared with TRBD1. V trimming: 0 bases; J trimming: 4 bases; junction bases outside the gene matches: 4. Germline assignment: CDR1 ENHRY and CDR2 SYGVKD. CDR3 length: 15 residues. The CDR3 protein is CAISESDRGVYEQYF. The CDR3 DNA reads TGTGCCATCAGTGAGTCTGACAGGGGGGTATACGAGCAGTACTTC.

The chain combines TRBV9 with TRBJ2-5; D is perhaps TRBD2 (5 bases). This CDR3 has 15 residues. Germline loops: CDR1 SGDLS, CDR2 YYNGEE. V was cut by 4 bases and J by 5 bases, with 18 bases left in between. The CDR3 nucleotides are TGTGCCAGCAGCACGGGCTTTGCAGCGGTCGAGACCCAGTACTTC. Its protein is CASSTGFAAVETQYF.

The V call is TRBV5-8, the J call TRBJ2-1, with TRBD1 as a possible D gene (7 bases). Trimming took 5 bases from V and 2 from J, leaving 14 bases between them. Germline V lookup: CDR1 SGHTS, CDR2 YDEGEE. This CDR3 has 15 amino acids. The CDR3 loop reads CASSSGQVTYNEQFF. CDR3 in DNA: TGTGCCAGCAGTAGCGGACAGGTCACCTACAATGAGCAGTTCTTC.

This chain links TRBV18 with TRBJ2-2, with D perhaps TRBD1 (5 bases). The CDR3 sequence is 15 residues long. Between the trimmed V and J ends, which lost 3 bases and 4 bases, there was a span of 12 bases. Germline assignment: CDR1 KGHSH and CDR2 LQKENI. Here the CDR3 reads CASSPVQGSTGELFF. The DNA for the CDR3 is TGTGCCAGCTCACCCGTCCAGGGAAGCACCGGGGAGCTGTTTTTT.

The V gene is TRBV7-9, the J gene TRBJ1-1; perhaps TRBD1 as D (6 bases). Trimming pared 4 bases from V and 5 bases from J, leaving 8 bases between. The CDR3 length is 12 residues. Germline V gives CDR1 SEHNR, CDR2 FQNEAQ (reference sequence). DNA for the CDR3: TGTGCCAGCAGCTCCCAGGGGACTGAAGCTTTCTTT. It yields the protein CASSSQGTEAFF.

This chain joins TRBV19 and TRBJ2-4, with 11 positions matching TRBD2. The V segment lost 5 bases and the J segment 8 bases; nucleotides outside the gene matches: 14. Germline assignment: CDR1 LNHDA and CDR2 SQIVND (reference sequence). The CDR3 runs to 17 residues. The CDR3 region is CASSFAVISGGADIQYF. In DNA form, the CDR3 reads TGTGCCAGTAGTTTCGCGGTCATTAGCGGGGGGGCGGACATTCAGTACTTC.

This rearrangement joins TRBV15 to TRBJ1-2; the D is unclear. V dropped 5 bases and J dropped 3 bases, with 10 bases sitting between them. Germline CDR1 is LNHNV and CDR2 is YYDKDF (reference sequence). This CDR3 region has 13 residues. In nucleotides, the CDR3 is TGTGCCACCAGCGCGGGCACACACTATGGCTACACCTTC. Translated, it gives CATSAGTHYGYTF.

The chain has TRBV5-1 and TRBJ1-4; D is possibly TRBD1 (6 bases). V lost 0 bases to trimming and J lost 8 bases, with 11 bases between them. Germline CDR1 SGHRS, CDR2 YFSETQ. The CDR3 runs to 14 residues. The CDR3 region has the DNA TGCGCCAGCAGCTTGGGGGGGCTGGGAGAAAAACTGTTTTTT. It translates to CASSLGGLGEKLFF.

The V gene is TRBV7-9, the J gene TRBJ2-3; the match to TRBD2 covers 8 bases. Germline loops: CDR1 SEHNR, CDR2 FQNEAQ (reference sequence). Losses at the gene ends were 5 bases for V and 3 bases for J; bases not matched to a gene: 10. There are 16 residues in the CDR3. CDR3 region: CASSPLYGRGTDTQYF. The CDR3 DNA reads TGTGCCAGCAGCCCACTCTACGGGAGGGGGACAGATACGCAGTATTTT.

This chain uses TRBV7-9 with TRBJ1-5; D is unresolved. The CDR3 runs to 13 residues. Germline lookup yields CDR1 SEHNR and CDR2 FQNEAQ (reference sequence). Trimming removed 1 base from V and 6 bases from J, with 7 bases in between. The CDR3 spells CASSLVDGQPQHF. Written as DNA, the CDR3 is TGTGCCAGCAGCTTAGTCGATGGTCAGCCCCAGCATTTT.

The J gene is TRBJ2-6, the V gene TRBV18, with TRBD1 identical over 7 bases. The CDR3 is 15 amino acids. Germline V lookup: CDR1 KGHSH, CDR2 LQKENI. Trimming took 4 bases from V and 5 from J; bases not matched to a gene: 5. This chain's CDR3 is CASSLQGRWANVLTF. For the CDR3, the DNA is TGTGCCAGCTCACTACAGGGGCGCTGGGCCAACGTCCTGACTTTC.

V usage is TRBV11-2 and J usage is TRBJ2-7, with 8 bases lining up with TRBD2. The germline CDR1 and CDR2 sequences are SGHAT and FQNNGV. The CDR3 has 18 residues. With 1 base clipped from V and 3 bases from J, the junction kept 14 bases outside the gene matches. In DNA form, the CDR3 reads TGTGCCAGCAGCTTAGTTTTCGGCTTCGGACTAGCACACTACGAGCAGTACTTC. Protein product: CASSLVFGFGLAHYEQYF.

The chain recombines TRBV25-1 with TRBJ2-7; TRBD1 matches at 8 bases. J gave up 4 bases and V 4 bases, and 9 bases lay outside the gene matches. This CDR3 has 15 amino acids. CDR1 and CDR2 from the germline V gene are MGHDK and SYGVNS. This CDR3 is CASSGKLGQGYEQYF. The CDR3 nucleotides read TGTGCCAGCAGTGGCAAATTAGGACAGGGTTACGAGCAGTACTTC.

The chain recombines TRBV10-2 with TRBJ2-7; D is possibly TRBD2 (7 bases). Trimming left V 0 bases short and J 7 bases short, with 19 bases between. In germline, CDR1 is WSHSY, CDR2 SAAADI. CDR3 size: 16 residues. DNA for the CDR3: TGCGCCAGCAGTGAGTCTTTCGGGGGGCCGGCGGAAGAGCAGTACTTC. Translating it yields CASSESFGGPAEEQYF.

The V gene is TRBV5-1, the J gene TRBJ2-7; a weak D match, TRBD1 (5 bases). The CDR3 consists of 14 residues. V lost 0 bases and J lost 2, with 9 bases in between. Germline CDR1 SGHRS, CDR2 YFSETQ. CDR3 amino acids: CASSLDGHPYEQYF. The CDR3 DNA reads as TGCGCCAGCAGCTTGGACGGACACCCCTACGAGCAGTACTTC.

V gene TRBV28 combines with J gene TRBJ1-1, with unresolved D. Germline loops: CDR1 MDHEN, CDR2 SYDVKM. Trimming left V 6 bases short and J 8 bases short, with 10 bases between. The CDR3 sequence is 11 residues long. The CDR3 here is CASSPRSEAFF. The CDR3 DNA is TGTGCCAGCAGCCCTCGCTCCGAAGCTTTCTTT.

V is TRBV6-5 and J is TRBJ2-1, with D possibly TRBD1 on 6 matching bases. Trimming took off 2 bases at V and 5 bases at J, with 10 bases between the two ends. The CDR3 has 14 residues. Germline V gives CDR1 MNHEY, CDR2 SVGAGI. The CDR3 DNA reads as TGTGCCAGCAGTTACGGGGGCGGTGACAATGAGCAGTTCTTC. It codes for CASSYGGGDNEQFF.

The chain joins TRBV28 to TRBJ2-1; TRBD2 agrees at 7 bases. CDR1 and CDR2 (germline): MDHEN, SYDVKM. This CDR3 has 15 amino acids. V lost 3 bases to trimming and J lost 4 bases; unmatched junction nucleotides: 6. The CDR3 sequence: CASSFSQRDYNEQFF. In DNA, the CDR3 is TGTGCCAGCAGTTTCTCCCAGCGGGATTACAATGAGCAGTTCTTC.

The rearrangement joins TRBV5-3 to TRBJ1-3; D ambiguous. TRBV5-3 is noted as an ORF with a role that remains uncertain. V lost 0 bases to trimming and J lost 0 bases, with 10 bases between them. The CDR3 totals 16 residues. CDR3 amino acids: CARSLVVRASGNTIYF. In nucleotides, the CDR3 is TGTGCCAGAAGCTTGGTGGTAAGAGCCTCTGGAAACACCATATATTTT.